This T cell receptor beta chain stems from a study of early T cells in non-severe SARS-CoV-2 infection. Unique molecular identifiers were added to individual cDNA molecules. Using its own MiXCR run on the 5' RACE reads, TCRdb lists one record per CDR3 protein. The top ten clones hold 6.5% to 8% of a sample with 65,000 to 95,000 distinct CDR3 sequences, about 5% of them seen once. Study-level findings and limits: Clonotype matching in VDJdb favored anti-spike CD8 responses and did not capture private and CD4 specificities.

This clonotype has just a few counts. Its antigen is currently unknown. Unmatched junction bases numbered 4, after V lost 2 bases and J lost 4 bases. The CDR3 consists of 15 residues. The germline V gene has CDR1 MNHEY and CDR2 SVGAGI. This chain joins TRBV6-5 and TRBJ2-1; 8 bases align to TRBD1. This receptor was identified in an adult who was a healthcare worker with PCR-confirmed SARS-CoV-2 infection or an uninfected control (not recorded which). This material consisted of whole blood, taken at baseline. The CDR3 DNA is TGTGCCAGCAGTTACCCAGGGGGCTTATACAATGAGCAGTTCTTC. This codes for CASSYPGGLYNEQFF.